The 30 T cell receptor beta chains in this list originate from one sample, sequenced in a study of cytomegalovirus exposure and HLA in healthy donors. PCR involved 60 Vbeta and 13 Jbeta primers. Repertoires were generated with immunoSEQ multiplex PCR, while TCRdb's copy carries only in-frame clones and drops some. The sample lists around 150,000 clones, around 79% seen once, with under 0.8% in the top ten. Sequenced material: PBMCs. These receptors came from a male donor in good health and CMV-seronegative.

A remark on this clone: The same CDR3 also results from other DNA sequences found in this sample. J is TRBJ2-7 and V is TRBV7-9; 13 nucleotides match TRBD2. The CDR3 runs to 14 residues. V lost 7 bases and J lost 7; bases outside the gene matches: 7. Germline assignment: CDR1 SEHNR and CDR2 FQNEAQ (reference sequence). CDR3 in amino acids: CASTGLAGDREQYF. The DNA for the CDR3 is TGTGCCAGCACCGGACTAGCGGGGGATCGTGAGCAGTACTTC.

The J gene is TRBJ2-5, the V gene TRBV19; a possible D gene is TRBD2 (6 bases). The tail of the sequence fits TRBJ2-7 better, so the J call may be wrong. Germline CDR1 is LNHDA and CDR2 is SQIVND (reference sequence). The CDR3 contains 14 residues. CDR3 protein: CASSQEGRNYEQYF. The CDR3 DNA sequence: TGTGCCAGTAGCCAGGAGGGCCGAAACTACGAGCAGTACTTC.

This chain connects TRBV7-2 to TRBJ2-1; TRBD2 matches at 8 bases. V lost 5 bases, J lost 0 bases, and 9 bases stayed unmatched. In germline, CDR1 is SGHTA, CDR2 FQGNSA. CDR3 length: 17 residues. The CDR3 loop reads CASSPLTLAGSYNEQFF. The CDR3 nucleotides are TGTGCCAGCAGCCCCTTGACTCTAGCGGGCTCCTACAATGAGCAGTTCTTC.

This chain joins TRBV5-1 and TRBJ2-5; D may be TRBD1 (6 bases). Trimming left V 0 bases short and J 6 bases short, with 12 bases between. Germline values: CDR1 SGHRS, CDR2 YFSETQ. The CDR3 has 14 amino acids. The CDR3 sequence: CASSLDRVPQTQYF. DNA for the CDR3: TGCGCCAGCAGCTTGGACAGGGTTCCACAGACCCAGTACTTC.

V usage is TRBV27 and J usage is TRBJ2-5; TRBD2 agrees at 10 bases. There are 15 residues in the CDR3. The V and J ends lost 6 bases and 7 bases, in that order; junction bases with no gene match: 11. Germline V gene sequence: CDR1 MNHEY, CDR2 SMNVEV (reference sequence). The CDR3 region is CASSPQRGGLRTQYF. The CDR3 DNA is TGTGCCAGCAGCCCTCAGCGGGGGGGCTTACGGACCCAGTACTTC.

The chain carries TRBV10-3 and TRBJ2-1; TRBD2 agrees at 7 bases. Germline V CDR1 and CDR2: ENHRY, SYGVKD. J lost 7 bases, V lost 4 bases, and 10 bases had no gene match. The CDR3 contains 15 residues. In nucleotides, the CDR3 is TGTGCCATCAGTGTTACGAGGGAGGGTGGGAATGAGCAGTTCTTC. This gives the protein CAISVTREGGNEQFF.

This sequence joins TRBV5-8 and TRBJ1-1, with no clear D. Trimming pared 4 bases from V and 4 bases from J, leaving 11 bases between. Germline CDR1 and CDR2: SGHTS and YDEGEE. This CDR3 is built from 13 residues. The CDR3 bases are TGTGCCAGCAGCCCAGATTTTGGCACTGAAGCTTTCTTT. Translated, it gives CASSPDFGTEAFF. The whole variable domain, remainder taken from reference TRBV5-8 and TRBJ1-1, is EAGVTQSPTHLIKTRGQQATLRCSPISGHTSVYWYQQALGLGLQFLLWYDEGEERNRGNFPPRFSGRQFPNYSSELNVNALELEDSALYLCASSPDFGTEAFFGQGTRLTVV.

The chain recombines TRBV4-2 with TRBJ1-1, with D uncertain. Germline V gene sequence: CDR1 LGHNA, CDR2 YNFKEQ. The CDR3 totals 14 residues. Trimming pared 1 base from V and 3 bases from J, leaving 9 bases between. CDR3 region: CASSQGRRDTEAFF. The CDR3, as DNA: TGTGCCAGCAGCCAAGGCCGGCGGGACACTGAAGCTTTCTTT.

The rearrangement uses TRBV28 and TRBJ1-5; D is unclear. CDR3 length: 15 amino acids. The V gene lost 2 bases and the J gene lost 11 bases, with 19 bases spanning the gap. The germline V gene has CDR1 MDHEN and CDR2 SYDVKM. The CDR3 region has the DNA TGTGCCAGCAGTTTAATAGAGGCAGGTCGGGGAGCCCAGCATTTT. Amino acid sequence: CASSLIEAGRGAQHF.

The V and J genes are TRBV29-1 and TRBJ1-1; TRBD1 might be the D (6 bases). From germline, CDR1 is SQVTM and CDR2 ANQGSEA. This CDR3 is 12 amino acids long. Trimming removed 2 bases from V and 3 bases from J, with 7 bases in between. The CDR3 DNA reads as TGCAGCGTTGAATCAGGGGACACTGAAGCTTTCTTT. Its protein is CSVESGDTEAFF.

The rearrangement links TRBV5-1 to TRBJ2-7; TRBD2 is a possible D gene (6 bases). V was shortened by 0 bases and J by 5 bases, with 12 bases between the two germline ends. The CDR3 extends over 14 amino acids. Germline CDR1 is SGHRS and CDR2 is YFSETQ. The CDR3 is CASSLAGGRNEQYF. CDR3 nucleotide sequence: TGCGCCAGCAGCTTGGCCGGAGGGAGAAACGAGCAGTACTTC.

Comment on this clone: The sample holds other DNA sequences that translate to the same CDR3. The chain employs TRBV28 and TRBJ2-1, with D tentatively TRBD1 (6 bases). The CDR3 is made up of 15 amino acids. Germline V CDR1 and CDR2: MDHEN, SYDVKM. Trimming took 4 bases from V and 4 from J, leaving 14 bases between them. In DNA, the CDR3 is TGTGCCAGCAGTTCGACAGGATTGGGATACAATGAGCAGTTCTTC. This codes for CASSSTGLGYNEQFF.

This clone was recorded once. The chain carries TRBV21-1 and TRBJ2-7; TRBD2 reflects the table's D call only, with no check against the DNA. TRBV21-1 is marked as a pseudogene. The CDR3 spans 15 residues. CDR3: CASSTPGLRRGEQYF. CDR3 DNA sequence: TGTGCCAGCAGCACTCCGGGACTCCGTCGGGGCGAGCAGTACTTC.

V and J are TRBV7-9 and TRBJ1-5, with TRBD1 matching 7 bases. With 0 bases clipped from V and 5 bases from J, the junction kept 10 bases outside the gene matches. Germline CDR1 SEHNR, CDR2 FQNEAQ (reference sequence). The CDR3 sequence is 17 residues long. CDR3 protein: CASSLARGTAVDQPQHF. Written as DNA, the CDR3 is TGTGCCAGCAGCTTAGCAAGGGGGACAGCAGTCGATCAGCCCCAGCATTTT. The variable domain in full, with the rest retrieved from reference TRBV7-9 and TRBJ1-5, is DTGVSQNPRHKITKRGQNVTFRCDPISEHNRLYWYRQTLGQGPEFLTYFQNEAQLEKSRLLSDRFSAERPKGSFSTLEIQRTEQGDSAMYLCASSLARGTAVDQPQHFGDGTRLSIL.

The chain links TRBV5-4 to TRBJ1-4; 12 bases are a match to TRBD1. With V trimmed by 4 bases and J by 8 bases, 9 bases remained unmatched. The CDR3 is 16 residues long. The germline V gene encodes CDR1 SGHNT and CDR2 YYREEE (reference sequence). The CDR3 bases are TGTGCCAGCAGCCCCAAACCGGGACAGGGGGCCGAAAAACTGTTTTTT. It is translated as CASSPKPGQGAEKLFF.

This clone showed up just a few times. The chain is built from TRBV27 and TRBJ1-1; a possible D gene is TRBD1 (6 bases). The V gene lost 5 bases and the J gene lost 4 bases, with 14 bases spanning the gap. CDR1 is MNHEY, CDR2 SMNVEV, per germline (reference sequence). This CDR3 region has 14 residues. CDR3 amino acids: CASSLYQGSTEAFF. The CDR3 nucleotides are TGTGCCAGCAGTCTATATCAGGGGAGCACTGAAGCTTTCTTT.

This chain's CDR3 is CATINSYTDTQYF. Written as DNA, the CDR3 is TGTGCCACCATCAACAGTTACACAGATACGCAGTATTTT. The genes are TRBV15 and TRBJ2-3; no firm D call. The V gene lost 7 bases and the J gene lost 2 bases, with 10 bases spanning the gap. From germline, CDR1 is LNHNV and CDR2 YYDKDF (reference sequence). The CDR3 consists of 13 residues.

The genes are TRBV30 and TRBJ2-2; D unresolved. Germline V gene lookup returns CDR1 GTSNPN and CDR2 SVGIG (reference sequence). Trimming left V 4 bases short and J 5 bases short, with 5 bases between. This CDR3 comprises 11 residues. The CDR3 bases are TGTGCCTGGATCCGTACCGGGGAGCTGTTTTTT. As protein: CAWIRTGELFF.

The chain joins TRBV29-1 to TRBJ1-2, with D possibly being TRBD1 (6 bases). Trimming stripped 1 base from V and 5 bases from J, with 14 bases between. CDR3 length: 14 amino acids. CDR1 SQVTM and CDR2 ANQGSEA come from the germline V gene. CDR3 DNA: TGCAGCGTTGAAGTAGGGGGGGTTGAGTATGGCTACACCTTC. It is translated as CSVEVGGVEYGYTF.

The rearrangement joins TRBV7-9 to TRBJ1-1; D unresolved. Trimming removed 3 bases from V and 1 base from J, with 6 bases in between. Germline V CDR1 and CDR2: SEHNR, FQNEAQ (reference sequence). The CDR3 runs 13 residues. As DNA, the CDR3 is TGTGCCAGCAGCTTCACCGGGAACACTGAAGCTTTCTTT. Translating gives CASSFTGNTEAFF.

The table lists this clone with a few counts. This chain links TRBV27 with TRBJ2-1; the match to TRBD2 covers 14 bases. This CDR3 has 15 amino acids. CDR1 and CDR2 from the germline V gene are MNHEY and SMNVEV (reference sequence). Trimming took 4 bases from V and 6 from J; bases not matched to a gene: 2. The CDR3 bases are TGTGCCAGCAGTTCGGGACTAGCGGGAGCCAATGAGCAGTTCTTC. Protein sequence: CASSSGLAGANEQFF.

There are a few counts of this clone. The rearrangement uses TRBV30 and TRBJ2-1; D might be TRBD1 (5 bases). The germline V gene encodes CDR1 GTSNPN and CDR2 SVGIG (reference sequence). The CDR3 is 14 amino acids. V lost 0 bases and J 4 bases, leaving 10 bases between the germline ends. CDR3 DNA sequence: TGTGCCTGGAGTGTAGACAGTAATTACAATGAGCAGTTCTTC. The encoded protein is CAWSVDSNYNEQFF.

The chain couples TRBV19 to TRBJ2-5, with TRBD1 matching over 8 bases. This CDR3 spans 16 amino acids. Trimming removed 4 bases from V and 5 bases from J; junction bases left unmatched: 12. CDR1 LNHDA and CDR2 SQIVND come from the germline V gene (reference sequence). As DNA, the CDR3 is TGTGCCAGTAGTACCAGGGGGCGGGGTGATGTGGAGACCCAGTACTTC. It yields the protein CASSTRGRGDVETQYF.

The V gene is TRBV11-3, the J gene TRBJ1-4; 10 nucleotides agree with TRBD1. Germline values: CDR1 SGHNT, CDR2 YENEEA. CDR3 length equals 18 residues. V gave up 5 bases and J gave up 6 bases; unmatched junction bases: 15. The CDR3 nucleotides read TGTGCCAGCAGCGTAAGGTCCCGCCCGGGACAGGGGCATGAAAAACTGTTTTTT. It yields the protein CASSVRSRPGQGHEKLFF. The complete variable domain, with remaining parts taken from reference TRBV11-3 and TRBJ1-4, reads EAGVVQSPRYKIIEKKQPVAFWCNPISGHNTLYWYLQNLGQGPELLIRYENEEAVDDSQLPKDRFSAERLKGVDSTLKIQPAELGDSAVYLCASSVRSRPGQGHEKLFFGSGTQLSVL.

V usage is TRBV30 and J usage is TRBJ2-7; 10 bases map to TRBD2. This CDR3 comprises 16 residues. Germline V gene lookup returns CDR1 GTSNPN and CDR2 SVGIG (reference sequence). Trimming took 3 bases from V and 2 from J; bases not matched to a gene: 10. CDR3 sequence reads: CAWSRIAGGFTYEQYF. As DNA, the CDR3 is TGTGCCTGGAGCAGAATAGCGGGAGGATTTACCTACGAGCAGTACTTC.

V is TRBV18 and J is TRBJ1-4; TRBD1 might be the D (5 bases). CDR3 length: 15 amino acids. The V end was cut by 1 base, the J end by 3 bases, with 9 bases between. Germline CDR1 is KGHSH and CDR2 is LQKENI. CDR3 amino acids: CASSPQGIANEKLFF. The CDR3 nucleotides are TGTGCCAGCTCACCACAGGGGATCGCTAATGAAAAACTGTTTTTT.

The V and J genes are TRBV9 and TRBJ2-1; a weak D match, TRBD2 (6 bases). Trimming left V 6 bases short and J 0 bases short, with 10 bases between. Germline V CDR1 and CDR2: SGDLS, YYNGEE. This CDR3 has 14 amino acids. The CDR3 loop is CASNAGPSYNEQFF. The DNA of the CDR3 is TGTGCCAGCAATGCGGGGCCCTCCTACAATGAGCAGTTCTTC.

This CDR3 reads CASSLSPDTYNEQFF. Here the CDR3 DNA reads TGTGCCAGCAGCTTGTCTCCGGACACCTACAATGAGCAGTTCTTC. The chain combines TRBV5-4 with TRBJ2-1; a possible D gene is TRBD1 (5 bases). Germline V gene data show CDR1 as SGHNT and CDR2 as YYREEE (reference sequence). V was clipped by 1 base and J by 2 bases, with 10 bases between them. The CDR3 loop spans 15 amino acids.

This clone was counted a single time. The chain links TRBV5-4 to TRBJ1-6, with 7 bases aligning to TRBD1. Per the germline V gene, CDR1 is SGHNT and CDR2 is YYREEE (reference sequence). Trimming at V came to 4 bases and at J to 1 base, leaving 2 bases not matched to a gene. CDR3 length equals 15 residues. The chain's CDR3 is CASSRGQSYNSPLHF. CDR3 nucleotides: TGTGCCAGCAGCCGGGGACAGTCCTATAATTCACCCCTCCACTTT.

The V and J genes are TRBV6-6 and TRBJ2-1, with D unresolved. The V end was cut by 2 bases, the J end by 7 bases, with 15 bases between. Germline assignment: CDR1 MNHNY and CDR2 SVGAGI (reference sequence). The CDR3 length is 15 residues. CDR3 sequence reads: CASSYGLTSGNEQFF. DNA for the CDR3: TGTGCCAGCAGTTACGGGCTTACATCTGGGAATGAGCAGTTCTTC.